This T cell receptor beta chain derives from a study of T-cell memory formation after mild COVID-19. Findings and limits, study-wide: Several responding clones turned up in pre-infection memory, indicating that cross-reactive memory may have taken part. Second-wave clones with a day 37 peak had unconfirmed SARS-CoV-2 specificity. While clones contracting from day 15 to 85 were balanced between CD4 and CD8, later expanders leaned CD4+.

TCR alpha and TCR beta cDNA libraries carrying sample barcodes and UMIs came from 5'RACE with constant-segment primers. One entry per CDR3 protein, called by TCRdb with MiXCR from the 5' RACE reads. The sample includes 470,000 or so distinct CDR3 sequences, 20% of them seen just once. CDR1 is SGHKS, CDR2 YYEKEE, per germline (reference sequence). The V end lost 0 bases, the J end lost 6 bases, and 10 bases lay between the germline ends. The CDR3 is made up of 13 amino acids. This clonotype was counted only a few times. Its matching antigen is unknown. V and J are TRBV5-5 and TRBJ2-7, with D unclear. This clonotype was sampled from an adult woman who had mild COVID-19 (a few samples of this study predate the infection). Cell type and time point are not known. The sequenced sample was PBMCs or a T cell subset sorted from them (not recorded which). For the CDR3, the DNA is TGTGCCAGCAGCTTGGCGGCCAATACCGAGCAGTACTTC. This translates into CASSLAANTEQYF.